These T cell receptor beta chains were read from a single sample in a study of T cell responses to AZD1222 COVID-19 vaccine. Libraries were prepared by immunoSEQ multiplex PCR; TCRdb keeps only in-frame clonotypes and omits some of them. The table lists over 100,000 clones, about 88% of them singletons. Sequencing was performed on peripheral blood, taken on day 0 of AZD1222 vaccination. The receptors here all came from an adult in good health. CDR3s include the opening cysteine and the closing phenylalanine or tryptophan. The order of the fields is clone size, J gene, D gene, V gene, CDR3 length, CDR3 DNA, CDR3 protein. D genes are given only for firm matches. Rows may omit the clone size; those that give it use once, few, many or a size class.

NA	TRBJ2-3	NA	TRBV6-5	16	TGTGCCAGCAGTTACGCCGCGGGGGCCCTCACAGATACGCAGTATTTT	CASSYAAGALTDTQYF
NA	TRBJ1-1	NA	TRBV5-1	14	TGCGCCAGCAGCTTGGCCACGGCGAACACTGAAGCTTTCTTT	CASSLATANTEAFF
NA	TRBJ1-2	TRBD1	TRBV28	16	TGTGCCAGCAGTCCTCTAGGGACAGGGGCATCCTATGGCTACACCTTC	CASSPLGTGASYGYTF
few	TRBJ2-1	TRBD2	TRBV5-1	18	TGCGCCAGCAGCATTGGGACTAGCGTCCCGACCATCCAATCTGAGCAGTTCTTC	CASSIGTSVPTIQSEQFF
NA	TRBJ1-2	TRBD1	TRBV6-2/TRBV6-3	15	TGTGCCAGCAGTTCCCCGGGACAGGGGAACTATGGCTACACCTTC	CASSSPGQGNYGYTF
NA	TRBJ1-2	TRBD1	TRBV9	13	TGTGCCAGCAGCGTGGGACAGGTCTATGGCTACACCTTC	CASSVGQVYGYTF
NA	TRBJ1-6	NA	TRBV7-2	15	TGTGCCAGCAGAAGGGGGATCTCCTATAATTCACCCCTCCACTTT	CASRRGISYNSPLHF
once	TRBJ1-2	NA	TRBV5-1	15	TGCGCCAGCAGCATAACGTCACAGGGCCCCCGAGGCTACACCTTC	CASSITSQGPRGYTF
NA	TRBJ1-2	NA	TRBV5-1	15	TGCGCCAGCAGCTCCGGACAGCCTCATAACTATGGCTACACCTTC	CASSSGQPHNYGYTF
NA	TRBJ1-5	TRBD1	TRBV6-5	14	TGTGCCAGCTCCCGGGACAGGGGCAATCAGCCCCAGCATTTT	CASSRDRGNQPQHF
few	TRBJ1-1	NA	TRBV5-1	15	TGCGCCAGCAGCCTGATCGGACAGAAGAACACTGAAGCTTTCTTT	CASSLIGQKNTEAFF
once	TRBJ2-5	NA	TRBV10-3	12	TGTGCCACCACTGGAGCTGGAGAGACCCAGTACTTC	CATTGAGETQYF
NA	TRBJ1-6	NA	TRBV12-3/TRBV12-4	13	TGTGCCAGCAGTTTGGTTGGAGGTTCACCCCTCCACTTT	CASSLVGGSPLHF
NA	TRBJ1-4	TRBD1	TRBV5-1	15	TGCGCCAGCAGTTCGGACAGGACTATAATGAGGGAACTGTTTTTT	CASSSDRTIMRELFF
NA	TRBJ2-1	TRBD2	TRBV6-5	15	TGTGCCAGCAAACCCAGCGGGGGGGCCCACAATGAGCAGTTCTTC	CASKPSGGAHNEQFF
NA	TRBJ2-1	NA	TRBV6-2/TRBV6-3	14	TGTGCCAGCAGTTACCGGAACCCCTACAATGAGCAGTTCTTC	CASSYRNPYNEQFF
NA	TRBJ1-2	NA	TRBV7-2	12	TGTGCCAGCAGCTTGGGAGCATATGGCTACACCTTC	CASSLGAYGYTF
NA	TRBJ1-1	NA	TRBV19	14	TGTGCCAGTAGTATTAGGCAGGGAGACACTGAAGCTTTCTTT	CASSIRQGDTEAFF
NA	TRBJ1-4	NA	TRBV6-1	13	TGTGCCAGCAGTGAACAGCCTAATGAAAAACTGTTTTTT	CASSEQPNEKLFF
NA	TRBJ2-1	TRBD2	TRBV7-3	18	TGTGCCAGCAGCTTAAGATCCCCTAGCGGGGGAGAATACAATGAGCAGTTCTTC	CASSLRSPSGGEYNEQFF
NA	TRBJ2-3	TRBD2	TRBV27	18	TGTGCCAGCAGTCCGGATGGGACTAGCGGGAAGCGCACAGATACGCAGTATTTT	CASSPDGTSGKRTDTQYF
NA	TRBJ2-5	TRBD1	TRBV5-1	14	TGCGCCAGCAGGATAGGGACAGGGGAAGGGACCCAGTACTTC	CASRIGTGEGTQYF
NA	TRBJ2-2	NA	TRBV5-1	15	TGCGCCAGCAGCTTACAGGACCCAGGTACCGGGGAGCTGTTTTTT	CASSLQDPGTGELFF
NA	TRBJ1-4	TRBD1	TRBV20-1	13	TGCAGTGCTAGTAAGGGGGCACGTGAAAAACTGTTTTTT	CSASKGAREKLFF
NA	TRBJ1-1	NA	TRBV27	14	TGTGCCAGCAGTTTATCGGTTGTAGGTACTGAAGCTTTCTTT	CASSLSVVGTEAFF
NA	TRBJ1-5	TRBD1	TRBV7-8	14	TGTGCCAGCAGAGAAGGGACAGGGCGTCAGCCCCAGCATTTT	CASREGTGRQPQHF
NA	TRBJ1-5	NA	TRBV7-2	14	TGTGCCAGCAGCTTAGGGGGTGGGGGTCAGCCCCAGCATTTT	CASSLGGGGQPQHF
NA	TRBJ2-1	NA	TRBV30	11	TGTGCCTGGACGTTAAAGACTGAGCAGTTCTTC	CAWTLKTEQFF
NA	TRBJ2-3	NA	TRBV7-6	14	TGTGCCAGCAGCAGAGGTCCGAGCACAGATACGCAGTATTTT	CASSRGPSTDTQYF
NA	TRBJ1-4	NA	TRBV28	15	TGTGCCAGCAGTTTCGGGAGCCCAACTAATGAAAAACTGTTTTTT	CASSFGSPTNEKLFF
NA	TRBJ2-7	TRBD1	TRBV5-1	15	TGCGCCAGCAGCTTGATCGGGACAGGGCTCTACGAGCAGTACTTC	CASSLIGTGLYEQYF
NA	TRBJ2-3	NA	TRBV27	17	TGTGCCAGCAGTCCTCGGGCAGTGACGTCTAGCACAGATACGCAGTATTTT	CASSPRAVTSSTDTQYF
NA	TRBJ2-1	TRBD2	TRBV6-2/TRBV6-3	13	TGTGCCAGCAGTCCCGGACTAGCGCTAGAGCAGTTCTTC	CASSPGLALEQFF
NA	TRBJ1-1	NA	TRBV4-3	13	TGCGCCAGCAGCCAAGGGATGAACACTGAAGCTTTCTTT	CASSQGMNTEAFF
NA	TRBJ1-2	NA	TRBV30	15	TGTGCCTGGAGAGCACCCCCCGCGGGAGATTATGGCTACACCTTC	CAWRAPPAGDYGYTF
NA	TRBJ1-2	NA	TRBV18	14	TGTGCCAGCTCAACCAAGGATGGTTCGGCGGGCTACACCTTC	CASSTKDGSAGYTF
NA	TRBJ2-6	NA	TRBV7-6	17	TGTGCCAGCAGCTTAGAGGGGCTAGGGACTGGGGCCAACGTCCTGACTTTC	CASSLEGLGTGANVLTF
NA	TRBJ2-7	NA	TRBV6-5	14	TGTGCCAGCAGTTACTCCGAAATGGTAAAGGAGGAGTACTTC	CASSYSEMVKEEYF
NA	TRBJ1-6	TRBD1	TRBV11-3	15	TGTGCCAGCAGCTTAGAAGGGACAGGGCATTCACCCCTCCACTTT	CASSLEGTGHSPLHF
NA	TRBJ2-7	NA	TRBV20-1	12	TGCAGTGCTAGTGGGGACGGTTACGAGCAGTACTTC	CSASGDGYEQYF